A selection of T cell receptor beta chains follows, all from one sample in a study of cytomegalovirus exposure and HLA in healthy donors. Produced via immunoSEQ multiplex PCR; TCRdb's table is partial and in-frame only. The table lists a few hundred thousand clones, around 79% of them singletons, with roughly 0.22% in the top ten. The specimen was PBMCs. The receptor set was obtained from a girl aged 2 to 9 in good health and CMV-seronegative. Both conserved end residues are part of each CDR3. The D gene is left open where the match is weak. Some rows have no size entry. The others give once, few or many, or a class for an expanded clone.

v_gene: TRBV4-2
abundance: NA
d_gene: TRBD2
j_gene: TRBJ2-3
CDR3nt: TGTGCCAGCAGCCAAGATTTAGGACTAGGCGCAGATACGCAGTATTTT
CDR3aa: CASSQDLGLGADTQYF

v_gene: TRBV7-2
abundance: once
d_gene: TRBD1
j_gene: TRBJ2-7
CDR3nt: TGTGCCAGCAGCCCAGCCGGGACAGGGATCGGCGAGCAGTACTTC
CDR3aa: CASSPAGTGIGEQYF

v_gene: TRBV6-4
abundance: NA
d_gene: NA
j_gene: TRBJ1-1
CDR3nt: TGTGCCAGCAGTGAGATGAGGAACACTGAAGCTTTCTTT
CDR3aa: CASSEMRNTEAFF

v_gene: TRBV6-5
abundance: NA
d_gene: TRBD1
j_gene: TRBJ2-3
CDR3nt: TGTGCCAGCAGTTTAAGACAGGGGGACTACACAGATACGCAGTATTTT
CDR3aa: CASSLRQGDYTDTQYF

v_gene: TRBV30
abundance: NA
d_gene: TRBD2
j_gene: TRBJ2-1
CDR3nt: TGTGCCTGGATAGCGGGGCCCTACAATGAGCAGTTCTTC
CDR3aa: CAWIAGPYNEQFF

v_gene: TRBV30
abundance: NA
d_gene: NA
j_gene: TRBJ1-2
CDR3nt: TGTGCCTGGAGTCCGGACGGAGGCTATGGCTACACCTTC
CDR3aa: CAWSPDGGYGYTF

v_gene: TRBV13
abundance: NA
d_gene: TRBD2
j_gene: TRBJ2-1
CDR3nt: TGTGCCAGCAGCTTGACTAGCGGGGGCAATGAGCAGTTCTTC
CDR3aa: CASSLTSGGNEQFF

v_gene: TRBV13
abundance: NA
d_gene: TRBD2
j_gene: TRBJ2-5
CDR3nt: TGTGCCAGCAGCTTCGGGACTACGCAAGAGACCCAGTACTTC
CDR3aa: CASSFGTTQETQYF

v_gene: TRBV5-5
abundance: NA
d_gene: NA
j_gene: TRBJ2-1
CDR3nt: TGTGCCAGCAGCTCGGACAGTAACAATGAGCAGTTCTTC
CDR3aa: CASSSDSNNEQFF

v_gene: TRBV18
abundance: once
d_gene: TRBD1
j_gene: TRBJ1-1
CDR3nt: TGTGCCAGCTCACCGACGGGACAGGGGGGCACTGAAGCTTTCTTT
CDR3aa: CASSPTGQGGTEAFF

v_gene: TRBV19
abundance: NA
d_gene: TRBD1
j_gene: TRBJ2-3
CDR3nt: TGTGCCAGTAGTACCTACAGGGGTCTAACTTCAGATACGCAGTATTTT
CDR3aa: CASSTYRGLTSDTQYF

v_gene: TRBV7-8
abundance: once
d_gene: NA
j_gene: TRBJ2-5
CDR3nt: TGTGCCAGCAGCTTATCAGGGCAGGAGCAAGAGACCCAGTACTTC
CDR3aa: CASSLSGQEQETQYF

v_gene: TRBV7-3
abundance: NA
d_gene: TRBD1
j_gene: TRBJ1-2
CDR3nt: TGTGCCAGCAGCTTAGAAACAGGGGGCTCTAACTATGGCTACACCTTC
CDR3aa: CASSLETGGSNYGYTF

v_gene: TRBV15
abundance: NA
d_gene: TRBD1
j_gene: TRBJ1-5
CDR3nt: TGTGCCACCAGCAGAGAGCTCCGGGACAGGGGCTTACAGCCCCAGCATTTT
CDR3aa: CATSRELRDRGLQPQHF

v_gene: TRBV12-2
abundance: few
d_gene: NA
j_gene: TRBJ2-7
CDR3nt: TGTGCAAGTCGCGTAAGGGACTGGTCCTACGAGCAGTACTTC
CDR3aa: CASRVRDWSYEQYF

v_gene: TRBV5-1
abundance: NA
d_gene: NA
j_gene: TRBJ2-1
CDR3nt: TGCGCCAGCAGCGTTGGGGCAGGGTCCTACAATGAGCAGTTCTTC
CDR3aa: CASSVGAGSYNEQFF

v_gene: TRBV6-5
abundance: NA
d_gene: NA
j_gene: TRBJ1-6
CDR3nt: TGTGCCAGCAGTTACGACAGCCGTCTTAATTCACCCCTCCACTTT
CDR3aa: CASSYDSRLNSPLHF

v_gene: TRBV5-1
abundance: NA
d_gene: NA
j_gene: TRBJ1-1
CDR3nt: TGCGCCAGCAGATCAAGGGGGGGCATGAACACTGAAGCTTTCTTT
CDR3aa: CASRSRGGMNTEAFF

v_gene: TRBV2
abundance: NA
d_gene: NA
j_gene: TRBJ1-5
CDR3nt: TGTGCCAGCAGTGAAGAAGGGGCCCAGGGCAATCAGCCCCAGCATTTT
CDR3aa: CASSEEGAQGNQPQHF

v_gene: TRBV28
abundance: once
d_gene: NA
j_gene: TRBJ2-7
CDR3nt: TGTGCCAGCAGTTCTCCATACTCCTACGAGCAGTACTTC
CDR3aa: CASSSPYSYEQYF

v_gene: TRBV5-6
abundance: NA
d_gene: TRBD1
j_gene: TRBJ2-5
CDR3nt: TGTGCCAGCAGCGACCGGGACAGGTTATTCGAGACCCAGTACTTC
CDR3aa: CASSDRDRLFETQYF

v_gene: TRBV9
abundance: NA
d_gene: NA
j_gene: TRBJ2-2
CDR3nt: TGTGCCAGCTCGAGGGAAGCGATCACCGGGGAGCTGTTTTTT
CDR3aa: CASSREAITGELFF

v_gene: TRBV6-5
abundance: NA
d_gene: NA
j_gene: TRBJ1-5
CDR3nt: TGTGCCAGCAGTGCCCTGCTGGGGGGTCAGCCCCAGCATTTT
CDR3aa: CASSALLGGQPQHF

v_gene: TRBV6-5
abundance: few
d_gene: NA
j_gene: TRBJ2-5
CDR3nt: TGTGCCAGCAGTTACCTCCGGACTGGGGACCAGTACTTC
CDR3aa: CASSYLRTGDQYF

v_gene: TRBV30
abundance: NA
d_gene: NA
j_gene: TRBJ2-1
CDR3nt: TGTGCCCGATCCCCTGGGGCAGGGCTTAATGAGCAGTTCTTC
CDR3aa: CARSPGAGLNEQFF

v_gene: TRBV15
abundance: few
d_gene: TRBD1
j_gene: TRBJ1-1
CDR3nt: TGTGCCACCAGCATACTTACACAGGGGGCTGAAGCTTTCTTT
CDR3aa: CATSILTQGAEAFF

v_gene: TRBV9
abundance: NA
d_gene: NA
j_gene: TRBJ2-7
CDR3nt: TGTGCCAGCAGCGTAACGGGATCCACCTACGAGCAGTACTTC
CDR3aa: CASSVTGSTYEQYF